What follows describes a single T cell receptor (beta chain). This specimen comes from a study of blood T cell repertoires in COVID-19. As for the study in general: Donors in the United States, Italy and Spain gave samples during acute or convalescent COVID-19. PBMCs, B-cell-depleted T cells, or T cells were the source of the cDNA or gDNA that made up the material.

V shed 5 bases, J shed 16 bases, and the junction held 11 bases outside the gene matches. This CDR3 is 13 amino acids long. CDR1 and CDR2 from the germline V gene are SNHLY and FYNNEI. Original analysis: For nucleated cells, counts were estimated from reference gene primer amplification. The table came from immunoSEQ multiplex PCR; TCRdb's copy has only in-frame clones and leaves some out. That table furnishes V, J and clone size, whereas the DNA furnished D and trimming. The data hold under 300,000 clones, with about 83% observed a single time. Sequenced sample: peripheral blood. The sequence derives from a woman between 45 and 65 years old who had recovered from COVID-19. The gene calls are TRBV2 and TRBJ2-1; TRBD1 matches 10 bases. CDR3 coding DNA: TGTGCCAGCAGTTCCGGACAGGGGGGGGCTTGCTTCTTC. It specifies CASSSGQGGACFF.